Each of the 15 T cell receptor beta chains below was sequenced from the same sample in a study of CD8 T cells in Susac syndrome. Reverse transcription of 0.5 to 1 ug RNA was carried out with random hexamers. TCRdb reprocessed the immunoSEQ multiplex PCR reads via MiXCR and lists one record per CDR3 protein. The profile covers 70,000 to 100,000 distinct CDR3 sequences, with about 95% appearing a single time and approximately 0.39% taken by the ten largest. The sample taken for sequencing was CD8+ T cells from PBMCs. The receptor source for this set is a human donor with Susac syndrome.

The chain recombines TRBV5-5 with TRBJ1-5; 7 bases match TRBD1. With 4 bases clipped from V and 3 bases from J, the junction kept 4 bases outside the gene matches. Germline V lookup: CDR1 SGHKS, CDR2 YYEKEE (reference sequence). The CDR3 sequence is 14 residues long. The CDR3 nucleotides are TGTGCCAGCAGCCCGGGACAGACCAATCAGCCCCAGCATTTT. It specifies CASSPGQTNQPQHF.

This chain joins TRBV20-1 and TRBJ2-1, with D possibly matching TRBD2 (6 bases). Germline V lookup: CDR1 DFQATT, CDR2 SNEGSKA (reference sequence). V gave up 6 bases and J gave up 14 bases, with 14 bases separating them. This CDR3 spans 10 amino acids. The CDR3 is CSAITSNEFF. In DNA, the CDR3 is TGCAGTGCCATAACTAGCAACGAGTTCTTC.

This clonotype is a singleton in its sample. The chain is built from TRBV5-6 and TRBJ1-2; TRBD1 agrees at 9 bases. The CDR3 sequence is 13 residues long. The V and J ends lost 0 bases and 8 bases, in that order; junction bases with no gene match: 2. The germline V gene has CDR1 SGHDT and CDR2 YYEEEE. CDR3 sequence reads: CASSLGTGEGYTF. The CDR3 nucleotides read TGTGCCAGCAGCTTGGGGACAGGGGAGGGCTACACCTTC.

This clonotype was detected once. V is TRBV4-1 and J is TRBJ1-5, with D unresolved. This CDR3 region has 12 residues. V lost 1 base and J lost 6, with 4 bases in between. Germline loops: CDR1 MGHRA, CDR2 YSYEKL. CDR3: CASSQVGQPQHF. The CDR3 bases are TGCGCCAGCAGCCAAGTAGGTCAGCCCCAGCATTTT.

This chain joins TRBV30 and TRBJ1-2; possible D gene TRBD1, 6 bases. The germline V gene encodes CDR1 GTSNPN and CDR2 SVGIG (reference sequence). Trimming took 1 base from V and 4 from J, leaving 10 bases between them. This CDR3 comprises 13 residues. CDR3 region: CAWSGGQSYGYTF. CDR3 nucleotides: TGTGCCTGGAGTGGTGGACAGAGCTATGGCTACACCTTC.

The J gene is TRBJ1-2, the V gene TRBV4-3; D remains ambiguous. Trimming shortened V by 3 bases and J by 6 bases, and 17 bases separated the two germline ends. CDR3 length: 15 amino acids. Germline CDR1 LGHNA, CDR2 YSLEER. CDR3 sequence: CASSQEKGSLDGYTF. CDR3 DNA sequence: TGCGCCAGCAGCCAGGAGAAGGGCTCCTTGGATGGCTACACCTTC.

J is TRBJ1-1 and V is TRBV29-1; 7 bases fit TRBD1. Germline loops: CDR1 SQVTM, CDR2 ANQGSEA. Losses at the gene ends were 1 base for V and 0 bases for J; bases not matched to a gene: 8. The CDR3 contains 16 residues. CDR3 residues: CSVEGRQGRVNTEAFF. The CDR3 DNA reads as TGCAGCGTTGAAGGCCGACAGGGTAGGGTGAACACTGAAGCTTTCTTT.

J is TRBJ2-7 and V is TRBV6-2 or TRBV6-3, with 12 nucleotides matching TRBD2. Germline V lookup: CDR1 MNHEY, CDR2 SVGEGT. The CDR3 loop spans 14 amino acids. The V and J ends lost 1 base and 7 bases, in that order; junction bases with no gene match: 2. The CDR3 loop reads CASSYLTSGGEQYF. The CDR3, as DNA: TGTGCCAGCAGTTACTTGACTAGCGGGGGTGAGCAGTACTTC.

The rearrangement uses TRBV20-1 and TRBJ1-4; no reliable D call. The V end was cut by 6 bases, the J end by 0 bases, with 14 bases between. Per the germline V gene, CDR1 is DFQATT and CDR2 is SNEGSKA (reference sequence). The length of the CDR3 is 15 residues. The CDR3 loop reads CSAPGPSATNEKLFF. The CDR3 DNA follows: TGCAGTGCGCCCGGGCCGTCTGCAACTAATGAAAAACTGTTTTTT.

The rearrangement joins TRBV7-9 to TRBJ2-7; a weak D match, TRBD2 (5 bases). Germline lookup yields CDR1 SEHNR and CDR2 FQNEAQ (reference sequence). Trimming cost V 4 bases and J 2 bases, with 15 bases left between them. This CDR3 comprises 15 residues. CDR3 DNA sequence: TGTGCCAGCAGCTCGACAACTAGTTTACCCTACGAGCAGTACTTC. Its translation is CASSSTTSLPYEQYF.

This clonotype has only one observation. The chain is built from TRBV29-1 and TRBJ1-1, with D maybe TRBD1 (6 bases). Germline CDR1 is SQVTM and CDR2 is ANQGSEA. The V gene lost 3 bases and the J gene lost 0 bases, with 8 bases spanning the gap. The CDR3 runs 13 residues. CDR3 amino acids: CSVDRGMNTEAFF. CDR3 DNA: TGCAGCGTTGACAGGGGCATGAACACTGAAGCTTTCTTT.

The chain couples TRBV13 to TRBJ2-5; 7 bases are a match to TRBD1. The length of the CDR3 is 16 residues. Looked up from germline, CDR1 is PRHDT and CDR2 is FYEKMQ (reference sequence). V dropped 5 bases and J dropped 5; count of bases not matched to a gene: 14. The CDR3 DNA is TGTGCCAGCAGCACCTTTGACAGGGCCGGTGGGGAGACCCAGTACTTC. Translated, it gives CASSTFDRAGGETQYF.

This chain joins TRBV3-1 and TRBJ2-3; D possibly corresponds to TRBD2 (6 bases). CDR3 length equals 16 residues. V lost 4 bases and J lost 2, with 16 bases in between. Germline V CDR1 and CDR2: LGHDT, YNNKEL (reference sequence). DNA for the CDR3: TGTGCCAGCAGCCCCCTATCGGGGGATATCACAGATACGCAGTATTTT. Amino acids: CASSPLSGDITDTQYF.

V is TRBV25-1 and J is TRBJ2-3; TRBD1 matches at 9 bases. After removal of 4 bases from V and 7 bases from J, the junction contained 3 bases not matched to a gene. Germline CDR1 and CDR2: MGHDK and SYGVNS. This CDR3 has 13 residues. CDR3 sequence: CASSAGQGYTQYF. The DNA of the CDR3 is TGTGCCAGCAGTGCGGGACAGGGATATACGCAGTATTTT.

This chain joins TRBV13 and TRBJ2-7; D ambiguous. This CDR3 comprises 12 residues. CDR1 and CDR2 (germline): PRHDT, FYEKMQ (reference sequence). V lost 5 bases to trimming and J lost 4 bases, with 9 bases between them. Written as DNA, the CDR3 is TGTGCCAGCAGCCACGGACGGTACGAGCAGTACGTC. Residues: CASSHGRYEQYV.